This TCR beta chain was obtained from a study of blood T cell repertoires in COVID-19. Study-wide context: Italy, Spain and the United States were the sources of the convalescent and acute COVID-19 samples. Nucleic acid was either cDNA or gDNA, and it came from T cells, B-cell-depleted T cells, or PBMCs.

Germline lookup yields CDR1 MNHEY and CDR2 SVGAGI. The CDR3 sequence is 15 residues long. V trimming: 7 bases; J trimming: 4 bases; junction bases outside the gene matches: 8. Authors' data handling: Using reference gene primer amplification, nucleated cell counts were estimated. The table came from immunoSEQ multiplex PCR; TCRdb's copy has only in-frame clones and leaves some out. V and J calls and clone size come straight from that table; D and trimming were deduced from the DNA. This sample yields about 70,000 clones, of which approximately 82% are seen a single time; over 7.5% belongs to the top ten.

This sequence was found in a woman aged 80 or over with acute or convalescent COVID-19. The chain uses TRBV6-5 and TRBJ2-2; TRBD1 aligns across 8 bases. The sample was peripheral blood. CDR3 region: CASNARTGTTGELFF. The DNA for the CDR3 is TGTGCCAGCAATGCGAGGACAGGGACCACCGGGGAGCTGTTTTTT.